This T cell receptor (beta chain) was captured by sequencing in a study of radiotherapy plus CTLA-4 blockade in lung cancer. The V end was cut by 7 bases, the J end by 4 bases, with 15 bases between. Germline-derived CDR1 and CDR2 are MNHNY and SVGAGI (reference sequence). This CDR3 region has 14 residues. TCRdb keeps only in-frame clones here, not all; method: immunoSEQ multiplex PCR. The sample lists 30,000 to 35,000 clones, 70% seen once, with more than 3.5% in the top ten. This clone is deemed medium-sized. The clonotype comes from a human donor with non-small cell lung cancer who had stable disease on radiotherapy plus ipilimumab. The chain links TRBV6-6 to TRBJ2-3; D possibly corresponds to TRBD2 (5 bases). The sample in question was peripheral blood, obtained from a patient treated with radiotherapy plus ipilimumab. CDR3 residues: CASTPGRAADTQYF. Here the CDR3 DNA reads TGTGCCAGCACCCCCGGGCGGGCCGCAGATACGCAGTATTTT.